The next 24 T cell receptor beta chains were all read from a single sample in a study of Graves' ophthalmopathy and Graves' hyperthyroidism. Amplification of TCR beta CDR3 regions used RNA transcripts. RT-PCR with HTBI primers came first, then second-round multiplex PCR. Via MiXCR, TCRdb re-called the multiplex PCR reads, giving one row per CDR3 protein. The data show over a million distinct CDR3 sequences, about 36% seen once. The sample comprised peripheral blood or thyroid tissue (not recorded which). Receptors originate from an adult man with Graves' hyperthyroidism.

The chain is built from TRBV19 and TRBJ2-2; 7 bases are shared with TRBD1. After removal of 7 bases from V and 4 bases from J, the junction contained 15 bases not matched to a gene. Germline CDR1 and CDR2: LNHDA and SQIVND (reference sequence). This CDR3 has 17 residues. This chain's CDR3 is CASTTDFDRDATGELFF. CDR3 sequence (DNA): TGTGCCAGTACAACCGACTTCGACAGGGATGCCACCGGGGAGCTGTTTTTT.

The rearrangement links TRBV6-1 to TRBJ1-6; D not certain. The germline V and J ends were trimmed by 5 bases and 5 bases, with 10 bases remaining between them. Germline CDR1 reads MNHNS; CDR2 reads SASEGT. There are 14 residues in the CDR3. The CDR3: CASSTRADNSPLHF. CDR3 coding DNA: TGTGCCAGCAGTACCCGGGCAGATAATTCACCCCTCCACTTT.

This clonotype was picked up many times. The chain joins TRBV29-1 to TRBJ1-2; TRBD1 is a possible D gene (6 bases). Germline CDR1 is SQVTM and CDR2 is ANQGSEA. Trimming pared 7 bases from V and 0 bases from J, leaving 21 bases between. There are 16 residues in the CDR3. CDR3 residues: CSAAATGTYPNYGYTF. Here the CDR3 DNA reads TGCAGCGCCGCTGCCACAGGGACTTACCCTAACTATGGCTACACCTTC.

This sequence joins TRBV12-3 or TRBV12-4 and TRBJ1-5, with D uncertain. This CDR3 spans 15 amino acids. Between the trimmed V and J ends, which lost 3 bases and 0 bases, there was a span of 9 bases. In DNA form, the CDR3 reads TGTGCCAGCAGTTTTGGCCAATTTAGCAATCAGCCCCAGCATTTT. As protein: CASSFGQFSNQPQHF.

This clonotype was observed a single time. This may come from a read error, since a much larger clone is one base off. This chain joins TRBV7-3 and TRBJ2-5, with a tentative D call TRBD1 (6 bases). This CDR3 is built from 15 residues. CDR1 and CDR2 (germline): SGHTA, FQGTGA. CDR3 protein: CASSRAPDSQVTQYF. CDR3 nucleotide sequence: TGCGCCAGCAGCCGCGCTCCGGACAGTCAAGTGACCCAGTACTTC.

The CDR3 DNA sequence: TGCAGTGCAGAGCAGGGGTTCGGTCTCACTGAAGCTTTCTTT. It translates to CSAEQGFGLTEAFF. The genes are TRBV20-1 and TRBJ1-1; perhaps TRBD1 as D (6 bases). CDR1 DFQATT and CDR2 SNEGSKA come from the germline V gene (reference sequence). V was shortened by 6 bases and J by 4 bases, with 18 bases between the two germline ends. The CDR3 totals 14 residues.

This chain uses TRBV29-1 with TRBJ2-5, with D perhaps TRBD1 (5 bases). The CDR3 is made up of 14 amino acids. Per germline, CDR1 SQVTM and CDR2 ANQGSEA. V shed 3 bases and J shed 9 bases, with 20 bases lying between them. CDR3: CSVDSGSSNQPQYF. As DNA, the CDR3 is TGCAGCGTTGATTCAGGGTCGAGCAATCAGCCCCAGTACTTC.

This chain uses TRBV7-9 with TRBJ2-5, with D unresolved. V dropped 7 bases and J dropped 9 bases, with 6 bases sitting between them. This CDR3 contains 9 residues. The germline gives CDR1 SEHNR, CDR2 FQNEAQ (reference sequence). The CDR3 sequence: CASISAQYF. CDR3 nucleotide sequence: TGTGCCAGCATCTCGGCCCAGTACTTC.

The chain joins TRBV7-9 to TRBJ2-2; D could derive from TRBD1 or TRBD2 (5 bases each). The germline gives CDR1 SEHNR, CDR2 FQNEAQ (reference sequence). CDR3 length equals 15 residues. Trimming cost V 0 bases and J 5 bases, with 10 bases left between them. Here the CDR3 reads CASSLAGDYTGELFF. DNA for the CDR3: TGTGCCAGCAGCTTAGCGGGGGATTATACCGGGGAGCTGTTTTTT.

This clonotype was counted a few times. The J gene is TRBJ2-2, the V gene TRBV9; D unclear. V dropped 0 bases and J dropped 0 bases, with 6 bases sitting between them. Germline loops: CDR1 SGDLS, CDR2 YYNGEE. This CDR3 comprises 15 residues. As DNA, the CDR3 is TGTGCCAGCAGCGTAGCCCTGGCGAACACCGGGGAGCTGTTTTTT. Translated: CASSVALANTGELFF. Filled out from reference TRBV9 and TRBJ2-2, the complete variable domain reads DSGVTQTPKHLITATGQRVTLRCSPRSGDLSVYWYQQSLDQGLQFLIQYYNGEERAKGNILERFSAQQFPDLHSELNLSSLELGDSALYFCASSVALANTGELFFGEGSRLTVL.

Worth noting for this clonotype: A much larger clone lies a single base off, so this may be a read error. The V gene is TRBV5-1, the J gene TRBJ2-7, with 7 nucleotides matching TRBD2. The CDR3 covers 14 residues. Germline loops: CDR1 SGHRS, CDR2 YFSETQ. The ends lost 1 base at V and 3 bases at J; junction bases unmatched: 4. This CDR3 is CASSLTSAHYEQYF. The CDR3 DNA is TGCGCCAGCAGCTTGACTAGCGCGCACTACGAGCAGTACTTC.

This clonotype came up many times. The V gene is TRBV20-1, the J gene TRBJ2-7, with D perhaps TRBD1 (6 bases). The CDR3 has 15 residues. Trimming cost V 3 bases and J 4 bases, with 19 bases left between them. Germline V gives CDR1 DFQATT, CDR2 SNEGSKA (reference sequence). In DNA form, the CDR3 reads TGCAGTGCTAGCCCCCGGTTGGGGGCTGGATACGAGCAGTACTTC. It codes for CSASPRLGAGYEQYF.

This clonotype came up many times. This chain joins TRBV12-3 or TRBV12-4 and TRBJ1-2, with a possible D match to TRBD1 (6 bases). The CDR3 is 14 residues long. Trimming pared 0 bases from V and 8 bases from J, leaving 13 bases between. The CDR3 region has the DNA TGTGCCAGCAGTTTAGCGACCCCTCAGGGGGGCTACACCTTC. Its protein is CASSLATPQGGYTF.

This clonotype has at least ten counts. J is TRBJ1-2 and V is TRBV29-1, with TRBD1 identical over 8 bases. J gave up 6 bases and V 6 bases, and 15 bases lay outside the gene matches. This CDR3 comprises 15 residues. Germline CDR1 SQVTM, CDR2 ANQGSEA. The CDR3: CSVRDIDRGRNGYTF. As DNA, the CDR3 is TGCAGCGTCCGGGATATTGACAGGGGCCGTAATGGCTACACCTTC.

The genes are TRBV24-1 and TRBJ1-2; D perhaps matches TRBD1 (5 bases). Trimming shortened V by 3 bases and J by 5 bases, and 9 bases separated the two germline ends. Per germline, CDR1 KGHDR and CDR2 SFDVKD. The CDR3 covers 13 residues. The chain's CDR3 is CATSDETEYGYTF. The CDR3 bases are TGTGCCACCAGTGATGAGACAGAGTATGGCTACACCTTC.

As to this clonotype: This may come from a read error, since a much larger clone is one base off. The chain couples TRBV29-1 to TRBJ2-2, with D possibly matching TRBD1 (5 bases). V dropped 3 bases and J dropped 6 bases, with 5 bases sitting between them. Germline V gene data show CDR1 as SQVTM and CDR2 as ANQGSEA. The CDR3 sequence is 11 residues long. The CDR3 DNA sequence: TGCAGCGTTGAGGGGCCCGGGGAGCTGTTTTTT. Its translation is CSVEGPGELFF.

The rearrangement joins TRBV29-1 to TRBJ1-1; D call uncertain. Trimming left V 7 bases short and J 10 bases short, with 19 bases between. From germline, CDR1 is SQVTM and CDR2 ANQGSEA. The CDR3 is made up of 12 amino acids. DNA of the CDR3: TGCAGCGCCCTCCGCCCATCCTCTAGAGCTTTCTTT. Residues: CSALRPSSRAFF. Combining the CDR3 with reference TRBV29-1 and TRBJ1-1 gives the whole variable domain SAVISQKPSRDICQRGTSLTIQCQVDSQVTMMFWYRQQPGQSLTLIATANQGSEATYESGFVIDKFPISRPNLTFSTLTVSNMSPEDSSIYLCSALRPSSRAFFGQGTRLTVV.

This clonotype was picked up many times. The genes are TRBV7-6 and TRBJ1-2; D is unclear. V was clipped by 5 bases and J by 6 bases, with 19 bases between them. This CDR3 region has 15 residues. Germline values: CDR1 SGHVS, CDR2 FNYEAQ. The CDR3 nucleotides read TGTGCCAGCAGCGCCGACGAAGGGAAAGGGAATGGCTACACCTTC. It encodes CASSADEGKGNGYTF. Based on the CDR3 plus reference TRBV7-6 and TRBJ1-2, the full variable domain is GAGVSQSPRYKVTKRGQDVALRCDPISGHVSLYWYRQALGQGPEFLTYFNYEAQQDKSGLPNDRFSAERPEGSISTLTIQRTEQRDSAMYRCASSADEGKGNGYTFGSGTRLTVV.

Ten or more counts support this clonotype. The rearrangement links TRBV7-2 to TRBJ2-5; unclear D gene. Germline V gene sequence: CDR1 SGHTA, CDR2 FQGNSA. This CDR3 is built from 13 residues. Trimming took 3 bases from V and 3 from J, leaving 8 bases between them. The CDR3, as DNA: TGTGCCAGCAGCTTGGGCTTTGAAGAGACCCAGTACTTC. Translation gives CASSLGFEETQYF.

This clonotype came up a few times. The DNA for the CDR3 is TGTGCCAGCGGTCTTGACAGGGTGGCAGAAAAACTGTTTTTT. Translated, it gives CASGLDRVAEKLFF. V gene TRBV6-6 combines with J gene TRBJ1-4, with TRBD1 identical over 7 bases. CDR1 and CDR2 (germline): MNHNY, SVGAGI (reference sequence). This CDR3 region has 14 residues. The V and J ends lost 8 bases and 8 bases, in that order; junction bases with no gene match: 11.

This clonotype was detected many times. This CDR3 reads CASSFTDSEQYF. The CDR3 DNA reads as TGTGCCAGCAGCTTTACTGATAGCGAGCAGTACTTC. The chain links TRBV7-9 to TRBJ2-7; D is unclear. V gave up 3 bases and J gave up 6 bases, with 9 bases separating them. Germline V gives CDR1 SEHNR, CDR2 FQNEAQ (reference sequence). The CDR3 contains 12 residues.

This clonotype was seen ten or more times. The J gene is TRBJ1-2, the V gene TRBV19; possible D gene TRBD1, 6 bases. The CDR3 loop spans 15 amino acids. The V gene lost 4 bases and the J gene lost 1 base, with 13 bases spanning the gap. CDR1 and CDR2 (germline): LNHDA, SQIVND (reference sequence). The CDR3: CASSKDARGNYGYTF. The CDR3, as DNA: TGTGCCAGTAGTAAGGACGCCAGGGGTAACTATGGCTACACCTTC.

The chain employs TRBV29-1 and TRBJ2-5, with a possible D match to TRBD1 (5 bases). V gave up 6 bases and J gave up 7 bases, with 15 bases separating them. This CDR3 region has 12 residues. CDR1 SQVTM and CDR2 ANQGSEA come from the germline V gene. DNA of the CDR3: TGCAGCGTCCCCGGCCAGGGTGGGACCCAGTACTTC. Residues: CSVPGQGGTQYF. Combining the CDR3 with reference TRBV29-1 and TRBJ2-5 gives the whole variable domain SAVISQKPSRDICQRGTSLTIQCQVDSQVTMMFWYRQQPGQSLTLIATANQGSEATYESGFVIDKFPISRPNLTFSTLTVSNMSPEDSSIYLCSVPGQGGTQYFGPGTRLLVL.

This rearrangement joins TRBV12-3 or TRBV12-4 to TRBJ2-5; no clear D gene. The CDR3 length is 15 residues. The V end was cut by 4 bases, the J end by 2 bases, with 14 bases between. The CDR3, as DNA: TGTGCCAGCAGTTCCTCCACTGACGGGCAAGAGACCCAGTACTTC. Encoded protein: CASSSSTDGQETQYF.